This T cell receptor beta chain was obtained from a study of shared clonotypes between healthy human individuals. Study results and caveats: The study sampled only blood, and tissue repertoires likely differ.

CD8 cells classed as naive were CD45RO-negative and positively selected for CCR7, excluding terminally differentiated effector memory CD45RA+ cells. Healthy adults negative for HIV, lacking recent acute infections or vaccinations, served as donors. CDR1 SQVTM and CDR2 ANQGSEA come from the germline V gene. V gave up 4 bases and J gave up 7 bases, with 13 bases separating them. The CDR3 has 12 residues. A remark on this clone: Its antigen is not identified.

The table came from immunoSEQ multiplex PCR; TCRdb's copy has only in-frame clones and leaves some out. This table has about 800,000 clones, about 96% appearing once. Sequencing was done on a sample of naive CD8+ T cells sorted from blood. This sequence joins TRBV29-1 and TRBJ1-1; perhaps TRBD1 as D (5 bases). The TCR was taken from a man aged 25 to 40 in good health. DNA for the CDR3: TGCAGCGTTGGCGGGGCAGCTGATGAAGCTTTCTTT. Protein product: CSVGGAADEAFF.